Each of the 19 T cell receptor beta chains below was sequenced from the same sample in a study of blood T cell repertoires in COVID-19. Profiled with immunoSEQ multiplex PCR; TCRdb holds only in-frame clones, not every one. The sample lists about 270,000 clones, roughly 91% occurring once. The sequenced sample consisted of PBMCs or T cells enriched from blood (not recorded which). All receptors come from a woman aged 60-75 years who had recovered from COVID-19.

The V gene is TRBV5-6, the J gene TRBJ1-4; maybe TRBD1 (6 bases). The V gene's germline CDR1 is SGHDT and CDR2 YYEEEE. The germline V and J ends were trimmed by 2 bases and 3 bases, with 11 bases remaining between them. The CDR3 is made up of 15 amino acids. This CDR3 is CASSLPGTSNEKLFF. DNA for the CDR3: TGTGCCAGCAGCTTACCGGGGACATCTAATGAAAAACTGTTTTTT.

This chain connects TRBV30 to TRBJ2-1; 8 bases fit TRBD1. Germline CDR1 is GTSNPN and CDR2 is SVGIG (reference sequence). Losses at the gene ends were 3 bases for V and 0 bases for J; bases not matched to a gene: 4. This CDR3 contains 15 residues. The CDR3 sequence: CAWRRQGNSYNEQFF. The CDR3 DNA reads TGTGCCTGGAGGCGACAGGGGAACTCCTACAATGAGCAGTTCTTC. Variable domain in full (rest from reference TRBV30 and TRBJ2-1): SQTIHQWPATLVQPVGSPLSLECTVEGTSNPNLYWYRQAAGRGLQLLFYSVGIGQISSEVPQNLSASRPQDRQFILSSKKLLLSDSGFYLCAWRRQGNSYNEQFFGPGTRLTVL.

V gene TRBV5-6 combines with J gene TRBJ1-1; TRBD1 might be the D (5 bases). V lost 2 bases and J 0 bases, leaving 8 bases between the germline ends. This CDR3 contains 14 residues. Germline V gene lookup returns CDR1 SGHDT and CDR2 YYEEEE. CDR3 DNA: TGTGCCAGCAGCTTCGGCAGGGTGAACACTGAAGCTTTCTTT. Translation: CASSFGRVNTEAFF.

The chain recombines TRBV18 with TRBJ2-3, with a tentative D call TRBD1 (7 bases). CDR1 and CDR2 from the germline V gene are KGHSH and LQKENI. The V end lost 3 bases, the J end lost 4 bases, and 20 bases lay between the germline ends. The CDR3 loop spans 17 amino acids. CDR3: CASSPQGQGGSADTQYF. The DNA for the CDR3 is TGTGCCAGCTCACCCCAAGGCCAGGGGGGTAGCGCAGATACGCAGTATTTT. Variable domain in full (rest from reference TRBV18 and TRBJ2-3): NAGVMQNPRHLVRRRGQEARLRCSPMKGHSHVYWYRQLPEEGLKFMVYLQKENIIDESGMPKERFSAEFPKEGPSILRIQQVVRGDSAAYFCASSPQGQGGSADTQYFGPGTRLTVL.

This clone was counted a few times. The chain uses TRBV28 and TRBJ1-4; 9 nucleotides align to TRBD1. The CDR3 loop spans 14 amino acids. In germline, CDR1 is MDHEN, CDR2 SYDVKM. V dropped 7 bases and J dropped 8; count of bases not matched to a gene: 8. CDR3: CASIQQGAGEKLFF. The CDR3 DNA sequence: TGTGCCAGCATTCAACAGGGGGCTGGGGAAAAACTGTTTTTT. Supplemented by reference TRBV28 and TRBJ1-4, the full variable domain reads DVKVTQSSRYLVKRTGEKVFLECVQDMDHENMFWYRQDPGLGLRLIYFSYDVKMKEKGDIPEGYSVSREKKERFSLILESASTNQTSMYLCASIQQGAGEKLFFGSGTQLSVL.

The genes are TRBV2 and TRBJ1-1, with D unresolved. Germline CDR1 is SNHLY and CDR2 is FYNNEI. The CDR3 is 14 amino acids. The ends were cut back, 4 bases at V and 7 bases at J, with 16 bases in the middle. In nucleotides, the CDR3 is TGTGCCAGCAGTGGAGCGTTTTCGGGTAGTGAAGCTTTCTTT. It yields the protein CASSGAFSGSEAFF. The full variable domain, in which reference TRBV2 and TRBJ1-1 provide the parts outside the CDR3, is EPEVTQTPSHQVTQMGQEVILRCVPISNHLYFYWYRQILGQKVEFLVSFYNNEISEKSEIFDDQFSVERPDGSNFTLKIRSTKLEDSAMYFCASSGAFSGSEAFFGQGTRLTVV.

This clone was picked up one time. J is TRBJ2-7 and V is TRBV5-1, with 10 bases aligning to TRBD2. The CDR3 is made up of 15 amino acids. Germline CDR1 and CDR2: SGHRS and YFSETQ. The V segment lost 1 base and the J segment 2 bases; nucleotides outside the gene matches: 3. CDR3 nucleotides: TGCGCCAGCAGCTTGTCTAGCGGGAGTACCTACGAGCAGTACTTC. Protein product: CASSLSSGSTYEQYF.

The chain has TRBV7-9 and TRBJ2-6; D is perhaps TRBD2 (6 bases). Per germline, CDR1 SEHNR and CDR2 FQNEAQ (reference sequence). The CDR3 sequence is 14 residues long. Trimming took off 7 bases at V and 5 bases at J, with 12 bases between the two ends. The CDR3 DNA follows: TGTGCCAGCACCCCGGGGGACTGGGCCAACGTCCTGACTTTC. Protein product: CASTPGDWANVLTF.

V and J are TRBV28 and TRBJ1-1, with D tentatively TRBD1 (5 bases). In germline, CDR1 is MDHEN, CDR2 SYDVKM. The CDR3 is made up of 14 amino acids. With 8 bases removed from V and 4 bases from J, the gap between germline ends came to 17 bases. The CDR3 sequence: CASLRSGGATEAFF. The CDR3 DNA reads TGTGCCAGCCTTAGATCGGGGGGAGCCACTGAAGCTTTCTTT.

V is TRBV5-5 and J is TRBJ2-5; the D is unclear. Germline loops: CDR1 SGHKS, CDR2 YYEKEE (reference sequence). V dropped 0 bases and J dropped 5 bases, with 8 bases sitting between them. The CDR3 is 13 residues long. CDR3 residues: CASSLALGETQYF. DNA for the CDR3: TGTGCCAGCAGCTTGGCCCTCGGGGAGACCCAGTACTTC.

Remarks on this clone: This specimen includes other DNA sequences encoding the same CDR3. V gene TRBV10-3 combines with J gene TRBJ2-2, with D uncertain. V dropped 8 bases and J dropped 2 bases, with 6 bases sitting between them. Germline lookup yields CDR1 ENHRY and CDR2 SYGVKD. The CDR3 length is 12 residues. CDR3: CAIGRNTGELFF. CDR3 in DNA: TGTGCCATCGGCCGAAACACCGGGGAGCTGTTTTTT.

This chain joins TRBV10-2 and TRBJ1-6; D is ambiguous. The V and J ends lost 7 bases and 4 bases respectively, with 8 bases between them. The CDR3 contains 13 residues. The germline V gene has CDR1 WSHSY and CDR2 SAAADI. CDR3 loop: CASTQEYNSPLHF. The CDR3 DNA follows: TGCGCCAGCACACAAGAATATAATTCACCCCTCCACTTT.

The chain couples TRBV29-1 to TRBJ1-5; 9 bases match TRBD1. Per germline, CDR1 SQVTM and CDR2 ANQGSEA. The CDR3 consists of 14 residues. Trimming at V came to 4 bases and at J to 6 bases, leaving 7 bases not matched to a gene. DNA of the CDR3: TGCAGCGTTGCTGAACAGGGGGCTGGTCAGCCCCAGCATTTT. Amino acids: CSVAEQGAGQPQHF.

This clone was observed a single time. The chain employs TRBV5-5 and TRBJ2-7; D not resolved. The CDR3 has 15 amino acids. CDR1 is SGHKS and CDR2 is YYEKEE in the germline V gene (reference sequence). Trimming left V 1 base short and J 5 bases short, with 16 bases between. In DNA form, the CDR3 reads TGTGCCAGCAGCTTGTCGGTTTCCCTCCCCAACGAGCAGTACTTC. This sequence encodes CASSLSVSLPNEQYF. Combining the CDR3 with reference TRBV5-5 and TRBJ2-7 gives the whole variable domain DAGVTQSPTHLIKTRGQQVTLRCSPISGHKSVSWYQQVLGQGPQFIFQYYEKEERGRGNFPDRFSARQFPNYSSELNVNALLLGDSALYLCASSLSVSLPNEQYFGPGTRLTVT.

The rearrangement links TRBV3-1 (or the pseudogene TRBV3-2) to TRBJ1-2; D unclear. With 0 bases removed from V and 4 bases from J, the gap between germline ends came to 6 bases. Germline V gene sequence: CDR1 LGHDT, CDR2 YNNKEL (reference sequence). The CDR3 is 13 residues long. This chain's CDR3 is CASSQELRYGYTF. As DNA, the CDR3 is TGTGCCAGCAGCCAAGAATTGCGCTATGGCTACACCTTC.

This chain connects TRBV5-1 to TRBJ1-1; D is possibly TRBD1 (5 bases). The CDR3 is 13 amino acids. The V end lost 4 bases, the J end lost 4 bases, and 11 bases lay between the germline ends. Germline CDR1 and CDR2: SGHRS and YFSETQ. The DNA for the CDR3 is TGCGCCAGCAGCCCTCTGGGGGGCACTGAAGCTTTCTTT. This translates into CASSPLGGTEAFF.

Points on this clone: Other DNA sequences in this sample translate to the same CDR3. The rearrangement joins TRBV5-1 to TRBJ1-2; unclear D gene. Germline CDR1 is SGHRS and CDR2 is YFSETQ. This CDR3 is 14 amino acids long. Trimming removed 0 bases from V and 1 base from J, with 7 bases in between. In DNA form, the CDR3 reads TGCGCCAGCAGCTTGGAGTCAGTTAACTATGGCTACACCTTC. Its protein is CASSLESVNYGYTF.

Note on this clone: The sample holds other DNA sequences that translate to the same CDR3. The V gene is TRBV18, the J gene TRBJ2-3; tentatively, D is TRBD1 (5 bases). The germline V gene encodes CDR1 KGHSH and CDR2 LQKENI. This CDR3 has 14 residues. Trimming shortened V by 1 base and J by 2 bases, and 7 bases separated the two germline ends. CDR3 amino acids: CASSPRGATDTQYF. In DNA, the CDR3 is TGTGCCAGCTCACCACGGGGCGCCACAGATACGCAGTATTTT. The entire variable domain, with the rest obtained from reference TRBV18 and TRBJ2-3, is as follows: NAGVMQNPRHLVRRRGQEARLRCSPMKGHSHVYWYRQLPEEGLKFMVYLQKENIIDESGMPKERFSAEFPKEGPSILRIQQVVRGDSAAYFCASSPRGATDTQYFGPGTRLTVL.

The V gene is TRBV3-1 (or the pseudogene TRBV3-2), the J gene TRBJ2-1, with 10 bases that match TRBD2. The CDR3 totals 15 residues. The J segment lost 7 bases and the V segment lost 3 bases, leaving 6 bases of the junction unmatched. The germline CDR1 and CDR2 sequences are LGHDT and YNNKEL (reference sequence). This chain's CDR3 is CASSHTAGGRNEQFF. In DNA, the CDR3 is TGTGCCAGCAGCCACACAGCGGGGGGGCGGAATGAGCAGTTCTTC.